Listed here are 18 T cell receptor beta chains from one sample, sequenced in a study of T cells in Graves' hyperthyroidism and ophthalmopathy. There were TCR beta CDR3 regions amplified from RNA transcripts. Primed by the HTBI set, a first-round RT-PCR was run on the TCR CDR3. TCRdb independently ran MiXCR on the multiplex PCR reads; one entry per CDR3 protein. The sample has 450,000 to 600,000 distinct CDR3 sequences; roughly 21% are singletons. Sequencing used blood. These receptors were taken from a middle-aged man with Graves' ophthalmopathy.

This chain connects TRBV5-4 to TRBJ1-2; the D gene is possibly TRBD1 (6 bases). The CDR3 totals 14 residues. Germline V gives CDR1 SGHNT, CDR2 YYREEE (reference sequence). The germline V and J ends were trimmed by 5 bases and 3 bases, with 14 bases remaining between them. The CDR3 protein is CASSSGGRDYGYTF. For the CDR3, the DNA is TGTGCCAGCAGTTCGGGGGGGCGAGACTATGGCTACACCTTC.

The gene calls are TRBV4-1 and TRBJ2-3, with D perhaps TRBD1 (6 bases). This CDR3 has 17 amino acids. Germline CDR1 is MGHRA and CDR2 is YSYEKL. With 4 bases removed from V and 3 bases from J, the gap between germline ends came to 20 bases. CDR3 coding DNA: TGCGCCAGCAGCCCACCTGGGGGCAGGAGCCAGACAGATACGCAGTATTTT. It codes for CASSPPGGRSQTDTQYF.

V gene TRBV7-8 combines with J gene TRBJ2-1, with 9 bases identical to TRBD2. Germline CDR1 SGHVS, CDR2 FQNEAQ. The V and J ends lost 5 bases and 2 bases, in that order; junction bases with no gene match: 7. The CDR3 spans 16 residues. CDR3 bases: TGTGCCAGCAGCCTGATGGTAGCGGGGGCCTACAATGAGCAGTTCTTC. Its translation is CASSLMVAGAYNEQFF.

This clonotype was counted ten times or more. The gene calls are TRBV7-2 and TRBJ2-3, with D possibly matching TRBD2 (6 bases). Germline loops: CDR1 SGHTA, CDR2 FQGNSA. The CDR3 contains 15 residues. Deletions cut 5 bases from V and 2 bases from J, with 14 bases between. The CDR3 region is CASSIQAGPTDTQYF. CDR3 in DNA: TGTGCCAGCAGCATCCAAGCGGGCCCCACAGATACGCAGTATTTT. The full variable domain, rest sourced from reference TRBV7-2 and TRBJ2-3, is GAGVSQSPSNKVTEKGKDVELRCDPISGHTALYWYRQSLGQGLEFLIYFQGNSAPDKSGLPSDRFSAERTGGSVSTLTIQRTQQEDSAVYLCASSIQAGPTDTQYFGPGTRLTVL.

The chain carries TRBV20-1 and TRBJ2-5; 7 bases map to TRBD2. This CDR3 has 15 residues. V lost 6 bases, J lost 2 bases, and 12 bases stayed unmatched. Per the germline V gene, CDR1 is DFQATT and CDR2 is SNEGSKA (reference sequence). This chain's CDR3 is CSAKPGTGGQETQYF. As DNA, the CDR3 is TGCAGTGCGAAACCAGGGACGGGAGGACAAGAGACCCAGTACTTC.

In its sample, this clonotype was seen many times. The V call is TRBV7-3, the J call TRBJ2-1, with 12 nucleotides matching TRBD2. The CDR3 covers 17 residues. In germline, CDR1 is SGHTA, CDR2 FQGTGA. The V gene end was trimmed by 3 bases and the J gene end by 6 bases; junction bases not matched to a gene: 9. The CDR3 DNA reads TGTGCCAGCAGCTTTCTTTCGACTAGCGGGAGTAGCAATGAGCAGTTCTTC. This translates into CASSFLSTSGSSNEQFF.

This clonotype was picked up a small number of times. V gene TRBV10-3 combines with J gene TRBJ2-1; 9 bases are shared with TRBD2. Germline CDR1 is ENHRY and CDR2 is SYGVKD. Losses at the gene ends were 4 bases for V and 4 bases for J; bases not matched to a gene: 5. The CDR3 covers 15 residues. CDR3 nucleotides: TGTGCCATCAGTGGATTTGCGGGAGGGTACAATGAGCAGTTCTTC. This translates into CAISGFAGGYNEQFF.

This clonotype was seen many times. This rearrangement joins TRBV5-1 to TRBJ2-7; maybe TRBD1 (6 bases). Germline CDR1 is SGHRS and CDR2 is YFSETQ. The CDR3 loop spans 18 amino acids. Trimming pared 0 bases from V and 0 bases from J, leaving 19 bases between. CDR3 coding DNA: TGCGCCAGCAGCTTGGGAGACGACAGGCCGTGGGGCTCCTACGAGCAGTACTTC. Residues: CASSLGDDRPWGSYEQYF.

Only a few counts were recorded for this clonotype. The genes are TRBV30 and TRBJ2-2, with 7 bases identical to TRBD1. Germline values: CDR1 GTSNPN, CDR2 SVGIG (reference sequence). The length of the CDR3 is 16 residues. Trimming cost V 0 bases and J 1 base; bases outside gene matches: 5. The CDR3 bases are TGTGCCTGGAGTGTAGAAGGGGGCAAGAACACCGGGGAGCTGTTTTTT. This translates into CAWSVEGGKNTGELFF.

The chain joins TRBV28 to TRBJ2-2; TRBD1 might be the D (6 bases). The CDR3 extends over 17 amino acids. V dropped 2 bases and J dropped 0 bases, with 13 bases sitting between them. The V gene's germline CDR1 is MDHEN and CDR2 SYDVKM. The CDR3, as DNA: TGTGCCAGCAGTTTACTGGGACACCACCCGAACACCGGGGAGCTGTTTTTT. As protein: CASSLLGHHPNTGELFF.

CDR3 protein: CAGTGDTEAFF. CDR3 DNA sequence: TGTGCCGGAACAGGGGACACTGAAGCTTTCTTT. The V call is TRBV30, the J call TRBJ1-1; TRBD1 matches at 7 bases. With 8 bases clipped from V and 3 bases from J, the junction kept 3 bases outside the gene matches. Per the germline V gene, CDR1 is GTSNPN and CDR2 is SVGIG (reference sequence). CDR3 length: 11 amino acids.

The chain couples TRBV19 to TRBJ1-3; a weak D match, TRBD1 (6 bases). The V and J ends lost 3 bases and 0 bases respectively, with 15 bases between them. Germline V CDR1 and CDR2: LNHDA, SQIVND (reference sequence). The CDR3 consists of 17 residues. The CDR3 bases are TGTGCCAGTAGTATGGTACAGGGCAAAAGCTCTGGAAACACCATATATTTT. Amino acids: CASSMVQGKSSGNTIYF.

This clonotype was counted a few times. V gene TRBV13 combines with J gene TRBJ2-2; 8 positions agree with TRBD1. J gave up 7 bases and V 2 bases, and 3 bases lay outside the gene matches. The CDR3 covers 14 residues. In germline, CDR1 is PRHDT, CDR2 FYEKMQ (reference sequence). CDR3 in amino acids: CASSLYRGVGELFF. CDR3 coding DNA: TGTGCCAGCAGCTTATACAGGGGGGTCGGGGAGCTGTTTTTT.

In its sample, this clonotype was seen many times. The rearrangement links TRBV2 to TRBJ1-5; D not certain. Trimming took off 6 bases at V and 0 bases at J, with 9 bases between the two ends. The CDR3 is 14 residues long. Germline V gene lookup returns CDR1 SNHLY and CDR2 FYNNEI. The DNA of the CDR3 is TGTGCCAGCAGGACACGTTATAGCAATCAGCCCCAGCATTTT. Translation: CASRTRYSNQPQHF. Full variable domain (missing parts from reference TRBV2 and TRBJ1-5): EPEVTQTPSHQVTQMGQEVILRCVPISNHLYFYWYRQILGQKVEFLVSFYNNEISEKSEIFDDQFSVERPDGSNFTLKIRSTKLEDSAMYFCASRTRYSNQPQHFGDGTRLSIL.

This clonotype was found a few times. The chain couples TRBV6-2 or TRBV6-3 to TRBJ2-3; D uncertain. The CDR3 loop spans 15 amino acids. With 4 bases removed from V and 6 bases from J, the gap between germline ends came to 17 bases. Germline assignment: CDR1 MNHEY and CDR2 SVGEGT. The CDR3 nucleotides read TGTGCCAGCAGTTCCCTACTAACGCGCAGCGATACGCAGTATTTT. Its translation is CASSSLLTRSDTQYF.

On this clonotype: A junction boundary mismatches the germline segment, possibly from a read error. The chain links TRBV7-7 to TRBJ2-5; 8 bases align to TRBD2. The CDR3 is 15 amino acids. CDR1 is SSHAT, CDR2 FNYEAQ, per germline (reference sequence). CDR3 sequence (DNA): TGTGCTAGCAGCCGAAGAGCGGGGGCACAAGAGACCCAGTACTTC. Its translation is CASSRRAGAQETQYF. The entire variable domain, with the rest obtained from reference TRBV7-7 and TRBJ2-5, is as follows: GAGVSQSPRYKVTKRGQDVTLRCDPISSHATLYWYQQALGQGPEFLTYFNYEAQPDKSGLPSDRFSAERPEGSISTLTIQRTEQRDSAMYRCASSRRAGAQETQYFGPGTRLLVL.

This clonotype came up a few times. V usage is TRBV27 and J usage is TRBJ2-2; 8 bases map to TRBD1. V dropped 4 bases and J dropped 2; count of bases not matched to a gene: 9. The CDR3 contains 17 residues. From germline, CDR1 is MNHEY and CDR2 SMNVEV (reference sequence). The CDR3 is CASSSPPGQANTGELFF. DNA of the CDR3: TGTGCCAGCAGTTCCCCTCCGGGACAGGCTAACACCGGGGAGCTGTTTTTT.

This clonotype appeared a few times. The chain is built from TRBV20-1 and TRBJ2-5; D may match TRBD1 or TRBD2 (5 bases each). This CDR3 is built from 13 residues. The germline V gene encodes CDR1 DFQATT and CDR2 SNEGSKA (reference sequence). The V end was cut by 3 bases, the J end by 5 bases, with 13 bases between. CDR3 in DNA: TGCAGTGCTAGCAGGGCGGGCCGGGAGACCCAGTACTTC. Translation gives CSASRAGRETQYF.